This T cell receptor beta chain is drawn from a study of identical twins. TCRdb independently ran MiXCR on the 5' RACE reads; one entry per CDR3 protein. In the table there are some 1,700,000 distinct CDR3 sequences, roughly a third of which are singletons. Every sampled donor was Caucasian and healthy. The V gene end was trimmed by 5 bases and the J gene end by 2 bases; junction bases not matched to a gene: 6. Germline V gene lookup returns CDR1 KGHDR and CDR2 SFDVKD. This CDR3 has 15 residues. Notes on the study in general: Memory repertoires lacked the insertion deficit that abundant cord blood beta clonotypes showed. Cross-sectional statistics underpinned the conclusions; the same donors were not followed.

Note on this clonotype: Its target is not known.

The source material was cord blood. The TCR sequence derives from a newborn girl in good health. The chain carries TRBV24-1 and TRBJ2-3; 7 nucleotides match TRBD1. This CDR3 reads CATSGKQGTTDTQYF. CDR3 nucleotide sequence: TGTGCCACCAGTGGAAAACAGGGGACCACAGATACGCAGTATTTT.